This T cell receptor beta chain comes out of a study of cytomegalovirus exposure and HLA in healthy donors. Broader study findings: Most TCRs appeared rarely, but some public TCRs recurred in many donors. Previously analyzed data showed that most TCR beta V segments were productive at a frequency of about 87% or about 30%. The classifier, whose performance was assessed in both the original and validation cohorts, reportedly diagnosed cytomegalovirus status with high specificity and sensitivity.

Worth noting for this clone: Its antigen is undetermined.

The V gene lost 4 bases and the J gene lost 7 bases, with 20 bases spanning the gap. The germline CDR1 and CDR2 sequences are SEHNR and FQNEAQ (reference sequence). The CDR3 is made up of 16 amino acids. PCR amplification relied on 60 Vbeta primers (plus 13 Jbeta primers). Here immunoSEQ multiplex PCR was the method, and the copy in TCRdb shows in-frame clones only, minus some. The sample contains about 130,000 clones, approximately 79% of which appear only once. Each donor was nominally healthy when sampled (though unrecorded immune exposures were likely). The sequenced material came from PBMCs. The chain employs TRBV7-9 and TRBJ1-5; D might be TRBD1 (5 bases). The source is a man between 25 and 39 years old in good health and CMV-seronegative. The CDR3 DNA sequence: TGTGCCAGCAGCTCTCATTCCTACAGGTCACCGCAGCCCCAGCATTTT. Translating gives CASSSHSYRSPQPQHF. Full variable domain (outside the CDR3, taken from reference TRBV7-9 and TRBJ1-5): DTGVSQNPRHKITKRGQNVTFRCDPISEHNRLYWYRQTLGQGPEFLTYFQNEAQLEKSRLLSDRFSAERPKGSFSTLEIQRTEQGDSAMYLCASSSHSYRSPQPQHFGDGTRLSIL.